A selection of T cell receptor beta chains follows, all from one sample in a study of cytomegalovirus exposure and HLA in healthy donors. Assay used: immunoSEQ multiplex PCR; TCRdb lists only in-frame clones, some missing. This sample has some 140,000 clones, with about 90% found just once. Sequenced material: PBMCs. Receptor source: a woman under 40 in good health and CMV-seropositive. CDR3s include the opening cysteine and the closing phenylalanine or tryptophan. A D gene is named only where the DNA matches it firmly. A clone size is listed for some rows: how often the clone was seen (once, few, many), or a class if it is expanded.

CASSRNGQGLNTEAFF | TGCGCCAGCAGCCGAAATGGACAGGGATTAAACACTGAAGCTTTCTTT | TRBJ1-1 | few | TRBD1 | TRBV5-1
CASTNRGNGANVLTF | TGTGCCAGCACCAACAGGGGTAATGGGGCCAACGTCCTGACTTTC | TRBJ2-6 | NA | TRBD1 | TRBV6-6
CASSDSTGTETQYF | TGCGCCAGCAGCGACTCGACAGGGACGGAGACCCAGTACTTC | TRBJ2-5 | NA | TRBD1 | TRBV5-1
CASSFPTSGEGGTDTQYF | TGTGCCAGCAGCTTTCCGACTAGCGGGGAGGGGGGCACAGATACGCAGTATTTT | TRBJ2-3 | NA | TRBD2 | TRBV5-5
CASRLASYNEQFF | TGTGCCAGCCGACTAGCCTCCTACAATGAGCAGTTCTTC | TRBJ2-1 | once | TRBD2 | TRBV28
CASSPLSQNTEAFF | TGTGCCAGCTCACCACTAAGCCAGAACACTGAAGCTTTCTTT | TRBJ1-1 | NA | NA | TRBV18
CASSGLADRTDTQYF | TGTGCCAGCAGCGGACTAGCGGACCGCACAGATACGCAGTATTTT | TRBJ2-3 | NA | TRBD2 | TRBV6-5
CASSLRGSLYNEQFF | TGTGCCAGCAGTTTAAGGGGGTCTCTATACAATGAGCAGTTCTTC | TRBJ2-1 | once | NA | TRBV28
CASSRMREANYGYTF | TGTGCCAGCAGCCGCATGCGGGAGGCTAACTATGGCTACACCTTC | TRBJ1-2 | once | NA | TRBV4-2
CASSFILAGSYEQYF | TGTGCCAGCAGCTTCATCCTAGCGGGAAGCTACGAGCAGTACTTC | TRBJ2-7 | NA | TRBD2 | TRBV5-5
CASSPGGLGRDTQYF | TGTGCCAGCTCACCTGGTGGTCTGGGGAGAGATACGCAGTATTTT | TRBJ2-3 | NA | NA | TRBV18
CASSLQGLNQPQHF | TGTGCCAGCAGCCTACAGGGCCTCAATCAGCCCCAGCATTTT | TRBJ1-5 | NA | NA | TRBV7-9
CASTESGGAGKTQYF | TGCGCCAGCACAGAAAGCGGGGGGGCTGGGAAGACCCAGTACTTC | TRBJ2-5 | NA | TRBD2 | TRBV10-2
CASSLRERDTQYF | TGTGCCAGCAGTTTAAGGGAGAGAGATACGCAGTATTTT | TRBJ2-3 | NA | NA | TRBV27
CASSDLTGGNYGYTF | TGTGCCAGCAGCGACCTGACAGGGGGTAACTATGGCTACACCTTC | TRBJ1-2 | NA | TRBD1 | TRBV6-6
CASSLALRGLGGANVLTF | TGCGCCAGCAGCTTGGCCCTAAGGGGGCTAGGTGGGGCCAACGTCCTGACTTTC | TRBJ2-6 | NA | TRBD1 | TRBV5-1
CASSLSGGELFF | TGTGCCAGCAGCTTGAGTGGCGGGGAGCTGTTTTTT | TRBJ2-2 | NA | NA | TRBV11-2
CASSAGTGATEAFF | TGTGCCAGCAGCGCCGGGACAGGGGCCACTGAAGCTTTCTTT | TRBJ1-1 | NA | TRBD1 | TRBV13
CASSLTGGLGTGELFF | TGCGCCAGCAGTCTCACAGGGGGCTTGGGCACCGGGGAGCTGTTTTTT | TRBJ2-2 | NA | TRBD1 | TRBV5-1
CASASSDTSYNEQFF | TGTGCCAGCGCTTCCAGCGATACCTCCTACAATGAGCAGTTCTTC | TRBJ2-1 | NA | NA | TRBV28
CASSLTVLAGSTDTQYF | TGCGCCAGCAGCTTAACAGTACTAGCGGGGAGCACAGATACGCAGTATTTT | TRBJ2-3 | NA | TRBD2 | TRBV5-1
CAGRTRLTGELFF | TGTGCGGGGAGGACTAGACTCACCGGGGAGCTGTTTTTT | TRBJ2-2 | NA | TRBD2 | TRBV7-2
CASRSGVVNEKLFF | TGTGCCAGCAGGTCAGGGGTCGTTAATGAAAAACTGTTTTTT | TRBJ1-4 | NA | NA | TRBV28
CAISESRDRRNTEAFF | TGTGCCATCAGTGAGTCCCGGGACAGGAGGAACACTGAAGCTTTCTTT | TRBJ1-1 | NA | TRBD1 | TRBV10-3
CASSLRPLASTDTQYF | TGTGCCAGCAGCTTAAGGCCTCTAGCTAGCACAGATACGCAGTATTTT | TRBJ2-3 | once | NA | TRBV7-8
CASSIGTRLYNEQFF | TGTGCCAGCAGCATCGGGACTAGACTGTACAATGAGCAGTTCTTC | TRBJ2-1 | NA | TRBD2 | TRBV11-3
CASSQTPRGGLRQFF | TGCGCCAGCAGCCAGACCCCAAGAGGGGGTTTGAGACAGTTCTTC | TRBJ2-1 | NA | NA | TRBV4-1
CASSFSGGNYNEQFF | TGTGCCAGCAGCTTTAGCGGGGGGAACTACAATGAGCAGTTCTTC | TRBJ2-1 | NA | TRBD2 | TRBV7-2
CASSSTGTSGRYEQFF | TGCGCCAGCAGCTCTACCGGGACTAGCGGTAGGTATGAGCAGTTCTTC | TRBJ2-1 | NA | TRBD2 | TRBV5-1
CASSLAWGDYGYTF | TGTGCCAGCAGCTTAGCATGGGGGGACTATGGCTACACCTTC | TRBJ1-2 | NA | NA | TRBV7-9
CASSPGTGETQYF | TGTGCCAGCAGCCCCGGGACAGGAGAGACCCAGTACTTC | TRBJ2-5 | NA | TRBD1 | TRBV7-2
CASSLSILDSTTDTQYF | TGCGCCAGCAGCTTGAGCATATTGGACAGCACCACAGATACGCAGTATTTT | TRBJ2-3 | NA | NA | TRBV5-1
CASSPVAGGSYEQYF | TGTGCCAGCAGCCCAGTAGCGGGAGGCTCCTACGAGCAGTACTTC | TRBJ2-7 | many | TRBD2 | TRBV7-8
CASSSAGQGIYEQYF | TGTGCCAGCAGCTCGGCGGGACAGGGGATTTACGAGCAGTACTTC | TRBJ2-7 | NA | TRBD1 | TRBV5-4
CASSWTPDTEAFF | TGCGCCAGCAGCTGGACTCCGGACACTGAAGCTTTCTTT | TRBJ1-1 | NA | NA | TRBV5-1
CASSRDSLNQPQHF | TGTGCCAGCTCCCGAGACAGCCTGAATCAGCCCCAGCATTTT | TRBJ1-5 | NA | NA | TRBV18
CASSYRGIEQFF | TGTGCCAGCAGTTACCGGGGAATTGAGCAGTTCTTC | TRBJ2-1 | NA | NA | TRBV6-5
CASSLAGQGAGELFF | TGCGCCAGCAGCTTGGCGGGACAGGGGGCCGGGGAGCTGTTTTTT | TRBJ2-2 | NA | TRBD1 | TRBV5-1
CASSGWGRPTDTQYF | TGTGCCAGCAGTGGTTGGGGCAGGCCTACAGATACGCAGTATTTT | TRBJ2-3 | NA | NA | TRBV2
CASSGGVGLAVFSTDTQYF | TGTGCCAGCAGTGGAGGGGTGGGGCTAGCGGTTTTTAGCACAGATACGCAGTATTTT | TRBJ2-3 | few | TRBD2 | TRBV2
CASSVGGSGETQYF | TGTGCCAGCAGCGTGGGCGGGAGCGGAGAGACCCAGTACTTC | TRBJ2-5 | NA | TRBD2 | TRBV9
CASSLIGSGYEQYF | TGTGCCAGCAGTTTAATAGGTAGCGGCTACGAGCAGTACTTC | TRBJ2-7 | NA | NA | TRBV28
CASSVAQKETQYF | TGTGCCAGCAGCGTAGCGCAGAAAGAGACCCAGTACTTC | TRBJ2-5 | NA | NA | TRBV9
CASSFRGGASEQYF | TGCGCCAGCAGCTTCCGCGGGGGGGCCAGCGAGCAGTACTTC | TRBJ2-7 | once | TRBD2 | TRBV5-1
CASSLAFSGGTPYEQYF | TGTGCCAGCAGCTTAGCGTTTAGCGGGGGGACCCCCTACGAGCAGTACTTC | TRBJ2-7 | NA | TRBD2 | TRBV7-2
CSVDSGDDGLFF | TGCAGCGTGGACAGTGGTGATGACGGGCTGTTTTTT | TRBJ1-4 | once | NA | TRBV29-1
CASSPQFSYEQYF | TGTGCCAGCAGCCCACAATTCTCCTACGAGCAGTACTTC | TRBJ2-7 | NA | NA | TRBV7-9
CASSRGGGTYNEQFF | TGTGCCAGCAGCCGAGGAGGCGGGACCTACAATGAGCAGTTCTTC | TRBJ2-1 | NA | NA | TRBV11-2
CASSQAWEGNSYEQYF | TGCGCCAGCAGCCAAGCTTGGGAGGGGAACTCCTACGAGCAGTACTTC | TRBJ2-7 | NA | TRBD2 | TRBV4-1
CASSEAGTGGYQPQHF | TGTGCCAGCAGTGAAGCCGGGACAGGGGGATATCAGCCCCAGCATTTT | TRBJ1-5 | NA | TRBD1 | TRBV6-1
CASSSPTGQGTYEQYF | TGCGCCAGCAGCTCCCCGACCGGACAGGGGACCTACGAGCAGTACTTC | TRBJ2-7 | NA | TRBD1 | TRBV4-1
CASSVGTGRYGYTF | TGTGCCAGCAGCGTTGGGACAGGGCGGTATGGCTACACCTTC | TRBJ1-2 | NA | TRBD1 | TRBV7-8
CASSLGQGTYNEQFF | TGCGCCAGCAGCCTTGGACAGGGGACCTACAATGAGCAGTTCTTC | TRBJ2-1 | NA | TRBD1 | TRBV4-1
CASSIGGNRAYEQYF | TGTGCCAGTAGTATCGGAGGGAATCGAGCCTACGAGCAGTACTTC | TRBJ2-7 | NA | NA | TRBV19
CATFNSYEQYF | TGTGCCACCTTCAACAGCTACGAGCAGTACTTC | TRBJ2-7 | once | NA | TRBV25-1
CASSLPQGSTDTQYF | TGTGCCAGCAGCTTACCCCAGGGATCCACAGATACGCAGTATTTT | TRBJ2-3 | NA | NA | TRBV7-8
CAIRPQGRAANTIYF | TGTGCCATCAGGCCCCAGGGGCGTGCTGCAAACACCATATATTTT | TRBJ1-3 | NA | NA | TRBV10-3